The T cell receptor beta chain under discussion was sequenced for a study of cytomegalovirus exposure and HLA in healthy donors. Study-wide results and caveats: Per a later analysis, 18,000 or so TCR beta sequences showed association with HLA alleles at 0.05 false discovery rate.

PCR primers comprised 60 Vbeta and 13 Jbeta primers. Clones were read by immunoSEQ multiplex PCR, and TCRdb kept only the in-frame ones, dropping some. The sample carries 91,000 or so clones, less than 85% recorded once. Germline V gives CDR1 SGHTA, CDR2 FQGNSA. Deletions cut 7 bases from V and 3 bases from J, with 16 bases between. The CDR3 has 14 residues. Details on this clone: Its antigen is not known.

The V and J genes are TRBV7-2 and TRBJ2-7; D perhaps matches TRBD2 (6 bases). The sequence was obtained from a man younger than 40 in good health and CMV-seropositive. The specimen sequenced was PBMCs. CDR3 nucleotide sequence: TGTGCCAGCACCCGGGACTTCCTAAGCTACGAGCAGTACTTC. Translating gives CASTRDFLSYEQYF.